This TCR beta chain emerged from a study of OX40 agonist ivuxolimab in advanced cancers. CDR3 length: 16 amino acids. After removal of 6 bases from V and 5 bases from J, the junction contained 15 bases not matched to a gene. Germline values: CDR1 SNHLY, CDR2 FYNNEI. TCRdb's table, derived via immunoSEQ multiplex PCR, lists solely in-frame clones and lacks some. The sample has about 83,000 clones; about 80% are singletons. Points on this clone: Its target is not known.

Broader study findings: The study did not work out the antigen specificity of the expanded peripheral T cells. Normalized T-cell clonal expansion was also low in a subset of nonresponders.

The source is an adult with an advanced solid tumor such as melanoma, head and neck, liver or kidney cancer. The chain couples TRBV2 to TRBJ2-7; 8 bases match TRBD1. Source: CD4+ or CD8+ T cells sorted from blood, taken in a trial of the OX40 agonist ivuxolimab. The CDR3 region is CASRFLLRQGINEQYF. The CDR3 DNA is TGTGCCAGCAGGTTCCTCCTCCGACAGGGGATCAACGAGCAGTACTTC.